The 25 T cell receptor beta chains presented below share a single source sample, sequenced in a study of T cell repertoires in cytomegalovirus infection. TCRdb processed the reads anew with MiXCR; each CDR3 protein has one entry. The table has around 630,000 distinct CDR3 sequences, 24% seen once. Specimen: CD8+ T cells from PBMCs. The receptor set was obtained from a human donor in good health (CMV status not recorded). Some clones in this sample may be carry-over from other donors' samples.

The rearrangement links TRBV27 to TRBJ1-2; 11 bases match TRBD1. V lost 5 bases and J lost 7; bases outside the gene matches: 18. The CDR3 runs 18 residues. Germline values: CDR1 MNHEY, CDR2 SMNVEV (reference sequence). The DNA for the CDR3 is TGTGCCAGCAGTCCCCGGACAGGGGGCGCATTCTTTCGGTTTGGCTACACCTTC. It specifies CASSPRTGGAFFRFGYTF.

This rearrangement joins TRBV4-1 to TRBJ2-2; D is ambiguous. The ends were cut back, 0 bases at V and 1 base at J, with 12 bases in the middle. The CDR3 has 17 residues. In germline, CDR1 is MGHRA, CDR2 YSYEKL. CDR3 in amino acids: CASSQDIGPGNTGELFF. The CDR3 DNA reads as TGCGCCAGCAGCCAAGATATCGGACCTGGGAACACCGGGGAGCTGTTTTTT.

This clonotype appeared a few times. This sequence joins TRBV12-3 or TRBV12-4 and TRBJ1-2, with 7 bases lining up with TRBD1. The V and J ends lost 6 bases and 0 bases, in that order; junction bases with no gene match: 7. The CDR3 spans 15 residues. The DNA of the CDR3 is TGTGCCAGCAGCCCAAGGGACAGACCTAACTATGGCTACACCTTC. It translates to CASSPRDRPNYGYTF.

This clonotype turned up a few times. V is TRBV5-4 and J is TRBJ2-1; 12 bases agree with TRBD2. This CDR3 spans 17 amino acids. The germline CDR1 and CDR2 sequences are SGHNT and YYREEE (reference sequence). V gave up 4 bases and J gave up 5 bases; unmatched junction bases: 10. The CDR3 protein is CASSRHALAGGHNEQFF. The CDR3 DNA sequence: TGTGCCAGCAGCCGCCACGCCCTAGCGGGGGGGCACAATGAGCAGTTCTTC.

This clonotype has only a few counts. This rearrangement joins TRBV9 to TRBJ2-1, with a possible D match to TRBD2 (7 bases). The V end lost 0 bases, the J end lost 8 bases, and 12 bases lay between the germline ends. Germline CDR1 SGDLS, CDR2 YYNGEE. There are 14 residues in the CDR3. CDR3 in amino acids: CASSVDGGRDEQFF. The CDR3 DNA reads TGTGCCAGCAGCGTAGACGGGGGGCGCGATGAGCAGTTCTTC.

This chain connects TRBV5-1 to TRBJ2-2; D tentatively reads TRBD1 or TRBD2 (5 bases each). V dropped 7 bases and J dropped 1 base, with 11 bases sitting between them. The CDR3 sequence is 14 residues long. Germline CDR1 is SGHRS and CDR2 is YFSETQ. The CDR3 DNA sequence: TGCGCCAGCCTCGGGGACCAGAACACCGGGGAGCTGTTTTTT. Translation: CASLGDQNTGELFF.

In the case of this clonotype: The junction and the germline gene differ at one end; a read error may be behind it. V gene TRBV6-5 combines with J gene TRBJ1-1; D is uncertain. The CDR3 is 18 residues long. CDR1 is MNHEY and CDR2 is SVGAGI in the germline V gene. CDR3 sequence: CAISLGDISLTMNTEAFF. In DNA, the CDR3 is TGTGCCATCAGTTTAGGAGACATCTCCCTTACCATGAACACTGAAGCTTTCTTT.

The rearrangement links TRBV19 to TRBJ1-5; D gene ambiguous. Per germline, CDR1 LNHDA and CDR2 SQIVND (reference sequence). Trimming left V 3 bases short and J 1 base short, with 16 bases between. The CDR3 runs 17 residues. The CDR3 DNA reads as TGTGCCAGTAGTATGAGCCAGGTCGGGAGGAGCAATCAGCCCCAGCATTTT. This translates into CASSMSQVGRSNQPQHF.

Only a few counts were recorded for this clonotype. The V and J genes are TRBV19 and TRBJ1-5; the D is unclear. V lost 2 bases, J lost 1 base, and 12 bases lay in between. The length of the CDR3 is 16 residues. CDR1 and CDR2 from the germline V gene are LNHDA and SQIVND (reference sequence). CDR3 residues: CASSIIRDGSNQPQHF. The CDR3 coding sequence is TGTGCCAGTAGTATAATCAGAGATGGGAGCAATCAGCCCCAGCATTTT.

In this sample, this clonotype turned up a few times. J is TRBJ2-5 and V is TRBV2, with D possibly matching TRBD1 (5 bases). V lost 5 bases, J lost 2 bases, and 15 bases lay in between. The length of the CDR3 is 15 residues. CDR1 and CDR2 from the germline V gene are SNHLY and FYNNEI. The DNA for the CDR3 is TGTGCCAGCAGTTTTTTGACAGTGAGGCAAGAGACCCAGTACTTC. It specifies CASSFLTVRQETQYF.

This clonotype was seen only once. The chain combines TRBV7-2 with TRBJ2-2, with TRBD1 identical over 11 bases. CDR1 is SGHTA and CDR2 is FQGNSA in the germline V gene. V was clipped by 5 bases and J by 0 bases; unmatched bases: 8. The CDR3 length is 18 residues. CDR3 loop: CASSPGTGGVANTGELFF. The CDR3 DNA sequence: TGTGCCAGCAGCCCCGGGACAGGGGGAGTGGCGAACACCGGGGAGCTGTTTTTT.

The V call is TRBV7-9, the J call TRBJ1-4; TRBD1 matches at 7 bases. The CDR3 sequence is 15 residues long. After removal of 1 base from V and 5 bases from J, the junction contained 4 bases not matched to a gene. From germline, CDR1 is SEHNR and CDR2 FQNEAQ (reference sequence). In nucleotides, the CDR3 is TGTGCCAGCAGCTTAGGCTGGACAGGCAATGAAAAACTGTTTTTT. Its protein product is CASSLGWTGNEKLFF.

This clonotype was picked up many times. The chain combines TRBV7-2 with TRBJ2-7, with TRBD2 matching 9 bases. CDR1 SGHTA and CDR2 FQGNSA come from the germline V gene. This CDR3 has 23 residues. V lost 0 bases and J lost 0; bases outside the gene matches: 24. The CDR3 reads CASSLARGVRLGASGESSYEQYF. The DNA for the CDR3 is TGTGCCAGCAGCTTAGCCCGGGGAGTCAGACTTGGGGCTAGCGGGGAGAGCTCCTACGAGCAGTACTTC.

This clonotype was seen a handful of times. This could be a read error, since a much larger clone is one nucleotide away. V and J are TRBV7-8 and TRBJ1-6; D gene uncertain. The CDR3 extends over 13 amino acids. Germline V CDR1 and CDR2: SGHVS, FQNEAQ. CDR3 residues: CVSSLENNSPLHF. As DNA, the CDR3 is TGTGTCAGCAGCTTAGAAAATAATTCACCCCTCCACTTT.

This clonotype has only a few counts. The chain joins TRBV29-1 to TRBJ2-5; D perhaps matches TRBD2 (7 bases). Trimming removed 6 bases at V and 5 bases at J, with 19 bases between. The CDR3 loop spans 14 amino acids. CDR1 and CDR2 from the germline V gene are SQVTM and ANQGSEA. This chain's CDR3 is CSVGGAGAGETQYF. The CDR3 region has the DNA TGCAGCGTGGGGGGGGCGGGGGCCGGGGAGACCCAGTACTTC.

The rearrangement links TRBV28 to TRBJ2-7; 7 bases agree with TRBD1. The CDR3 runs to 13 residues. Looked up from germline, CDR1 is MDHEN and CDR2 is SYDVKM. J gave up 5 bases and V 5 bases, and 6 bases lay outside the gene matches. The CDR3 coding sequence is TGTGCCAGCAGTCCTAGACAGGGTCACGAGCAGTACGTC. The encoded protein is CASSPRQGHEQYV.

In this sample, this clonotype turned up a few times. This chain links TRBV7-9 with TRBJ1-1; 7 nucleotides match TRBD1. Trimming took 3 bases from V and 6 from J; bases not matched to a gene: 4. This CDR3 has 13 residues. CDR1 is SEHNR, CDR2 FQNEAQ, per germline (reference sequence). CDR3 sequence reads: CASSFRQGAEAFF. CDR3 nucleotides: TGTGCCAGCAGCTTTCGACAGGGCGCTGAAGCTTTCTTT.

This clonotype is a singleton in its sample. The chain carries TRBV5-1 and TRBJ2-7; tentatively, D is TRBD2 (5 bases). Germline CDR1 and CDR2: SGHRS and YFSETQ. V was clipped by 0 bases and J by 0 bases, with 13 bases between them. The CDR3 totals 16 residues. The CDR3 DNA sequence: TGCGCCAGCAGCTTGGGAAGGAGCGGCCTCTCCTACGAGCAGTACTTC. Translation: CASSLGRSGLSYEQYF.

This clonotype was observed at least ten times. The CDR3 region has the DNA TGTGCCAGCAGACTAGCCTACAATGAGCAGTTCTTC. This encodes CASRLAYNEQFF. The V gene is TRBV28, the J gene TRBJ2-1, with D perhaps TRBD2 (5 bases). Trimming stripped 6 bases from V and 2 bases from J, with 5 bases between. The CDR3 totals 12 residues. Germline V gene sequence: CDR1 MDHEN, CDR2 SYDVKM.

This clonotype showed up many times. The chain carries TRBV7-3 and TRBJ2-1; 7 bases match TRBD1. J lost 0 bases, V lost 3 bases, and 2 bases had no gene match. Germline CDR1 is SGHTA and CDR2 is FQGTGA. The CDR3 totals 15 residues. CDR3 region: CASSLDRSSYNEQFF. The DNA of the CDR3 is TGTGCCAGCAGCTTGGACAGGAGCTCCTACAATGAGCAGTTCTTC.

The rearrangement joins TRBV28 to TRBJ2-7; D not certain. CDR1 and CDR2 (germline): MDHEN, SYDVKM. The CDR3 is 12 residues long. Trimming left V 4 bases short and J 1 base short, with 5 bases between. The CDR3 spells CASSCCSYEQYV. CDR3 coding DNA: TGTGCCAGCAGTTGCTGTTCCTACGAGCAGTACGTC.

This clonotype came up a few times. V and J are TRBV7-8 and TRBJ2-2, with TRBD1 matching 9 bases. V gave up 1 base and J gave up 6 bases; unmatched junction bases: 3. Per the germline V gene, CDR1 is SGHVS and CDR2 is FQNEAQ. The CDR3 totals 15 residues. CDR3 DNA sequence: TGTGCCAGCAGCTTAGACAGGGGGCGGCCCGGGGAGCTGTTTTTT. The encoded protein is CASSLDRGRPGELFF.

This clonotype showed up many times. The genes are TRBV24-1 and TRBJ2-1; 10 positions match TRBD2. J lost 0 bases, V lost 7 bases, and 5 bases had no gene match. The CDR3 contains 16 residues. The germline gives CDR1 KGHDR, CDR2 SFDVKD. The CDR3 loop reads CATRRTSGSSYNEQFF. The CDR3 DNA reads TGTGCCACCAGACGGACTAGCGGTTCCTCCTACAATGAGCAGTTCTTC.

Worth noting for this clonotype: This may stem from a read error, because a much larger clone lies one nucleotide away. V usage is TRBV28 and J usage is TRBJ1-2; D gene ambiguous. The germline V and J ends were trimmed by 1 base and 3 bases, with 9 bases remaining between them. Germline assignment: CDR1 MDHEN and CDR2 SYDVKM. The length of the CDR3 is 14 residues. The CDR3 protein is CASSLSVGDYGYTF. The CDR3 nucleotides read TGTGCCAGCAGTTTATCAGTGGGCGACTATGGCTACACCTTC.

This clonotype showed up many times. V is TRBV7-2 and J is TRBJ1-2, with unresolved D. The CDR3 loop spans 13 amino acids. The V end lost 1 base, the J end lost 2 bases, and 5 bases lay between the germline ends. Germline CDR1 reads SGHTA; CDR2 reads FQGNSA. The CDR3 nucleotides read TGTGCCAGCAGCTTAGGCAAGAACTATGGCTACACCTTC. This gives the protein CASSLGKNYGYTF.